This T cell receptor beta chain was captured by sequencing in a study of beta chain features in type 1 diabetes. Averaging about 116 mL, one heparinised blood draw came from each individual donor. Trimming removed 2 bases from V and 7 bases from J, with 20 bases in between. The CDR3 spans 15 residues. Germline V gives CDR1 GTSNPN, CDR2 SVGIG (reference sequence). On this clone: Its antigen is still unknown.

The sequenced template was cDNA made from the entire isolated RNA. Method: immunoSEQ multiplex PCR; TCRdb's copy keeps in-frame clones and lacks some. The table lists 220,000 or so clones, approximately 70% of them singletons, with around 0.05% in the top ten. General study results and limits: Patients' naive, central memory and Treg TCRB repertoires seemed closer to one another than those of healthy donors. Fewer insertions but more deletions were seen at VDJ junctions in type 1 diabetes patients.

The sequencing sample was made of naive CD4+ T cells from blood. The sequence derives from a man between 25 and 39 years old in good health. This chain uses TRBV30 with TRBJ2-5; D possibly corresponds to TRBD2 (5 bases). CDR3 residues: CAWSSSSPGKGTQYF. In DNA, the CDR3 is TGTGCCTGGAGTTCCTCCTCGCCGGGAAAAGGGACCCAGTACTTC.